This T cell receptor (beta chain) was documented in a study of control samples from healthy donors and cancer patients. Here immunoSEQ multiplex PCR was the method, and the copy in TCRdb shows in-frame clones only, minus some. Of approximately 170,000 clones in the sample, 92% were seen once. What was sequenced was blood. This receptor was identified in a woman in her 30s in good health.

CDR3 region: CASSPAVSTDTQYF. In DNA, the CDR3 is TGTGCCAGCAGTCCGGCGGTTAGCACAGATACGCAGTATTTT. The V and J genes are TRBV6-4 and TRBJ2-3, with D uncertain. Germline values: CDR1 MRHNA, CDR2 SNTAGT. Trimming removed 5 bases from V and 0 bases from J, with 9 bases in between. This CDR3 has 14 amino acids.